Presented here are 11 T cell receptor beta chains from one specimen sequenced in a study of T cells in Graves' hyperthyroidism and ophthalmopathy. The investigators amplified TCR beta CDR3 regions from RNA transcripts. HTBI primers drove first-round RT-PCR of the TCR CDR3. TCRdb itself ran the multiplex PCR reads through MiXCR, one entry per CDR3 protein. Among over 500,000 distinct CDR3 sequences listed, around 43% were seen once. Sample: peripheral blood or thyroid tissue (not recorded which). These receptors were collected from an adult woman with Graves' disease, either hyperthyroidism or ophthalmopathy (not recorded which).

Turning to this clonotype: This may arise from a read error, as a much more abundant clone is one base away. V usage is TRBV12-1 and J usage is TRBJ2-2; TRBD1 is the table's D call, not checked against the DNA. TRBV12-1 counts as a pseudogene. The CDR3 runs to 14 residues. As DNA, the CDR3 is TGTGCCAGCAGCCAGACAGGGGCGGTCAGGGAGCTGTTTTTT. Its translation is CASSQTGAVRELFF.

A few counts support this clonotype. The V gene is TRBV14, the J gene TRBJ1-6; no firm D call. CDR1 and CDR2 (germline): SGHDN, FVKESK. V lost 0 bases to trimming and J lost 7 bases, with 10 bases between them. CDR3 size: 15 residues. CDR3 coding DNA: TGTGCCAGCAGCCAAGATTTGGCTTCCAATTCACCCCTCCACTTT. Amino acid sequence: CASSQDLASNSPLHF.

CDR3 residues: CASSFGRNTGDLQETQYF. As DNA, the CDR3 is TGTGCCAGCAGCTTCGGAAGGAACACCGGGGACCTCCAAGAGACCCAGTACTTC. V gene TRBV9 combines with J gene TRBJ2-5, with D tentatively TRBD1 or TRBD2 (5 bases each). The germline V gene has CDR1 SGDLS and CDR2 YYNGEE. Trimming took 4 bases from V and 1 from J, leaving 23 bases between them. The CDR3 spans 18 residues.

This clonotype has a handful of counts. The rearrangement uses TRBV5-1 and TRBJ1-1; TRBD1 is a possible D gene (6 bases). The V gene's germline CDR1 is SGHRS and CDR2 YFSETQ. The V gene lost 5 bases and the J gene lost 4 bases, with 12 bases spanning the gap. This CDR3 contains 13 residues. CDR3 in DNA: TGCGCCAGCAGTCCGGTGACAGGCACTGAAGCTTTCTTT. Translated, it gives CASSPVTGTEAFF.

This clonotype was recorded at least ten times. This chain links TRBV12-3 or TRBV12-4 with TRBJ2-2; 8 bases are a match to TRBD2. V lost 6 bases, J lost 0 bases, and 3 bases stayed unmatched. This CDR3 spans 15 amino acids. The CDR3 spells CASSLRGANTGELFF. The CDR3 region has the DNA TGTGCCAGCAGCCTGCGGGGGGCGAACACCGGGGAGCTGTTTTTT.

Ten or more counts support this clonotype. The V call is TRBV2, the J call TRBJ2-2; D not resolved. Germline lookup yields CDR1 SNHLY and CDR2 FYNNEI. This CDR3 region has 12 residues. The germline V and J ends were trimmed by 8 bases and 3 bases, with 7 bases remaining between them. Written as DNA, the CDR3 is TGTGCCAGCGCTCTTTACACCGGGGAGCTGTTTTTT. The encoded protein is CASALYTGELFF.

This rearrangement joins TRBV19 to TRBJ2-7; 7 bases are a match to TRBD1. The J call could be wrong; TRBJ2-4 is a better fit for the DNA end. From germline, CDR1 is LNHDA and CDR2 SQIVND (reference sequence). This CDR3 has 14 residues. CDR3 nucleotide sequence: TGTGCCAGTAGTCCCCAGGGGGACATCAACATTCAGTACTTC. Translated: CASSPQGDINIQYF.

This clonotype was counted only a few times. The chain is built from TRBV10-3 and TRBJ1-1, with D unresolved. V gave up 4 bases and J gave up 0 bases, with 9 bases separating them. This CDR3 contains 14 residues. CDR1 and CDR2 (germline): ENHRY, SYGVKD. CDR3 bases: TGTGCCATCAGTGGAGGTTTCATGAACACTGAAGCTTTCTTT. As protein: CAISGGFMNTEAFF.

The chain links TRBV20-1 to TRBJ1-1; 7 bases align to TRBD1. With V trimmed by 0 bases and J by 6 bases, 10 bases remained unmatched. The CDR3 runs to 15 residues. The germline V gene encodes CDR1 DFQATT and CDR2 SNEGSKA (reference sequence). In DNA form, the CDR3 reads TGCAGTGCTAGAGATCAGGAGAAGGGGGCCGCTGAAGCTTTCTTT. This gives the protein CSARDQEKGAAEAFF.

The chain employs TRBV12-3 or TRBV12-4 and TRBJ1-2, with D possibly TRBD1 on 5 matching bases. Trimming took off 2 bases at V and 6 bases at J, with 16 bases between the two ends. The CDR3 covers 15 residues. The CDR3 loop reads CASSLSGGRGHGYTF. CDR3 bases: TGTGCCAGCAGTTTAAGTGGGGGACGAGGGCATGGCTACACCTTC.

This clonotype occurred a few times. This rearrangement joins TRBV27 to TRBJ1-2; no definite D call. Germline CDR1 reads MNHEY; CDR2 reads SMNVEV (reference sequence). V was pared by 3 bases and J by 4 bases, with 12 bases between. The CDR3 loop spans 14 amino acids. The CDR3 here is CASSFGIGGYGYTF. The CDR3 coding sequence is TGTGCCAGCAGTTTTGGCATTGGTGGCTATGGCTACACCTTC.